A single sample gave rise to the 2 T cell receptor beta chains below, sequenced in a study of T cells in narcolepsy. The table came from immunoSEQ multiplex PCR; TCRdb's copy has only in-frame clones and leaves some out. The table has about 34,000 clones, around 83% seen once. Source material: CD45RA- memory CD4+ T cells from PBMCs. Source of these receptors: a human donor with narcolepsy.

This chain joins TRBV7-2 and TRBJ1-2; D call uncertain. The CDR3 extends over 16 amino acids. Germline V lookup: CDR1 SGHTA, CDR2 FQGNSA. V dropped 5 bases and J dropped 3 bases, with 19 bases sitting between them. DNA of the CDR3: TGTGCCAGCAGCCGACGGGCCCACGTAACTGACTATGGCTACACCTTC. Protein: CASSRRAHVTDYGYTF.

The V call is TRBV6-5, the J call TRBJ2-3; 8 bases line up with TRBD2. This CDR3 has 16 residues. After removal of 4 bases from V and 2 bases from J, the junction contained 8 bases not matched to a gene. Germline values: CDR1 MNHEY, CDR2 SVGAGI. In nucleotides, the CDR3 is TGTGCCAGCAGTTTAAGGACGGGAGGGCCCACAGATACGCAGTATTTT. It encodes CASSLRTGGPTDTQYF.